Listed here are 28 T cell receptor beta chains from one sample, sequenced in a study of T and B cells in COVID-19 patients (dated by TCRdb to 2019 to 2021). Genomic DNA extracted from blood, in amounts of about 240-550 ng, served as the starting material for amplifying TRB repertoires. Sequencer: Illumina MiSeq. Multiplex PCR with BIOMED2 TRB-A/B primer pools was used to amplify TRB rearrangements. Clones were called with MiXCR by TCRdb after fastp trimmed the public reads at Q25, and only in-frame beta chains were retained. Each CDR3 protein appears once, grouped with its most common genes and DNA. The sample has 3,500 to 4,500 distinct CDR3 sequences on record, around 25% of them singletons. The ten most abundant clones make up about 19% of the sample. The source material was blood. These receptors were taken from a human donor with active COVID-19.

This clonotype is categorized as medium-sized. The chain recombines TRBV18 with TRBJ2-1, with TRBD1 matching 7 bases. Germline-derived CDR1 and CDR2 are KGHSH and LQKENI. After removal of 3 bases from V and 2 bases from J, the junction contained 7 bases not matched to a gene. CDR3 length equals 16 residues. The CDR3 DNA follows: TGTGCCAGCTCACCCCGGACAGGATTCACCTACAATGAGCAGTTCTTC. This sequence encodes CASSPRTGFTYNEQFF.

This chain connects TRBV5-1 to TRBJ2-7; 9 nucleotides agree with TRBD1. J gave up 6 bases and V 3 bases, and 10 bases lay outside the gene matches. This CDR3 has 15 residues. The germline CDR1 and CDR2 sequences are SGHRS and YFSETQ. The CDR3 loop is CASSSPGQGIGEQYF. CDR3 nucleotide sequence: TGCGCCAGCAGCTCGCCGGGACAGGGAATCGGCGAGCAGTACTTC.

As DNA, the CDR3 is TGTGCCAGCAGTTCAGCCGGGAAGAACACTGAAGCTTTCTTT. Its protein is CASSSAGKNTEAFF. The chain is built from TRBV28 and TRBJ1-1, with D uncertain. The V end was cut by 4 bases, the J end by 1 base, with 10 bases between. Germline-derived CDR1 and CDR2 are MDHEN and SYDVKM. This CDR3 region has 14 residues.

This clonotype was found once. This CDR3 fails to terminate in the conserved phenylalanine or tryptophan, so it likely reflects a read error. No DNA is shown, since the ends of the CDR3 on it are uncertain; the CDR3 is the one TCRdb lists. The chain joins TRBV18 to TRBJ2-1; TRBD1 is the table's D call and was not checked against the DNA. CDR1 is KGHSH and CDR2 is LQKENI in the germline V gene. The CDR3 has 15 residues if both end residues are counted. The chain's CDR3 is CASSSDRGIGKEQVV.

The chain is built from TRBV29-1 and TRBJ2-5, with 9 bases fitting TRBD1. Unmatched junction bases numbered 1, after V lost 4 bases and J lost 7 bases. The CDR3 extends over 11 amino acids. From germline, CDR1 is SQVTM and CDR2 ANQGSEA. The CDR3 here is CSVGGQGTQYF. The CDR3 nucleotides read TGCAGCGTTGGGGGACAGGGGACCCAGTACTTC.

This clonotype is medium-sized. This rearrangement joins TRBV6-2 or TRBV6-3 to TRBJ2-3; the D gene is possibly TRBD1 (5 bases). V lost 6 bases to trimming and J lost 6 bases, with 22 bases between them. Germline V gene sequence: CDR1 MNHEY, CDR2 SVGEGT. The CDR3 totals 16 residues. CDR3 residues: CASSPSPTAYGDTQYF. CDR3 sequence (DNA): TGTGCCAGCAGCCCATCCCCGACAGCATATGGGGATACGCAGTATTTT.

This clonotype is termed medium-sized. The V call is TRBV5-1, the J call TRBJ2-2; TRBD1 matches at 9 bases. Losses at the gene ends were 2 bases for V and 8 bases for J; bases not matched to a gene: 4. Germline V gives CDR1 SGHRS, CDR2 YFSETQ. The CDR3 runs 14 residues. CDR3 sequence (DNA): TGCGCCAGCAGCTTACAGGGGGCGACGGGGGAGCTGTTTTTT. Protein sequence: CASSLQGATGELFF.

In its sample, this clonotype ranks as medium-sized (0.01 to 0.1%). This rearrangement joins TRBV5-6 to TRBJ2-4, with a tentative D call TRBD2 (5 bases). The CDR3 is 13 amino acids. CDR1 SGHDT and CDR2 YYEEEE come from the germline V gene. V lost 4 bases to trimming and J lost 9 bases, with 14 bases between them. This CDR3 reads CASSLDPRGIQYF. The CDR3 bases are TGTGCCAGCAGCCTCGACCCTCGGGGCATTCAGTACTTC. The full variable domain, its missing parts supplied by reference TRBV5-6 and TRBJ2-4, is DAGVTQSPTHLIKTRGQQVTLRCSPKSGHDTVSWYQQALGQGPQFIFQYYEEEERQRGNFPDRFSGHQFPNYSSELNVNALLLGDSALYLCASSLDPRGIQYFGAGTRLSVL.

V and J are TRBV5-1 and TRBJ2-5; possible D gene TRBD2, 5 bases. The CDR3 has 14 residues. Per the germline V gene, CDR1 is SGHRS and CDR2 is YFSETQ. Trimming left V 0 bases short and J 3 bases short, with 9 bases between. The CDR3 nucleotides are TGCGCCAGCAGCTTGGCCATCGGGGAAGAGACCCAGTACTTC. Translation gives CASSLAIGEETQYF.

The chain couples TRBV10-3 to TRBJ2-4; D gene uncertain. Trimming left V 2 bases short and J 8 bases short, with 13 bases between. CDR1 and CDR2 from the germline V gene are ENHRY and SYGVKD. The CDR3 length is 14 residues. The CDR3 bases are TGTGCCATCAGTGAGGGTGGTCTTTCGGACATTCAGTACTTC. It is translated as CAISEGGLSDIQYF.

The CDR3 DNA sequence: TGCGCCAGCAGCGAGGGGGCGCCCAATAATTCACCCCTCCACTTT. Its protein is CASSEGAPNNSPLHF. The J gene is TRBJ1-1, the V gene TRBV5-1; 7 bases map to TRBD1. TRBJ1-6 matches the DNA end more closely, so the J call is doubtful. From germline, CDR1 is SGHRS and CDR2 YFSETQ. The length of the CDR3 is 15 residues.

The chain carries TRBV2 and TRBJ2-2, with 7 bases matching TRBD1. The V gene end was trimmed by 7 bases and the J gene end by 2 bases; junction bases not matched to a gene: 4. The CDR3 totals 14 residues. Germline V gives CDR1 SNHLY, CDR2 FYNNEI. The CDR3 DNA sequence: TGTGCCAGCAACAGGGACAGAAACACCGGGGAGCTGTTTTTT. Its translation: CASNRDRNTGELFF.

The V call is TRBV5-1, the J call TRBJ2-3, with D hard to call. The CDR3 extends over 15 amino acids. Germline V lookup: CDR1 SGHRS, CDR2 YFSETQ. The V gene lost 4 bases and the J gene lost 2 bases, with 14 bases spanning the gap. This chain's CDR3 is CASSPGSRSTDTQYF. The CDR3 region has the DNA TGCGCCAGCAGCCCCGGATCGAGATCCACAGATACGCAGTATTTT.

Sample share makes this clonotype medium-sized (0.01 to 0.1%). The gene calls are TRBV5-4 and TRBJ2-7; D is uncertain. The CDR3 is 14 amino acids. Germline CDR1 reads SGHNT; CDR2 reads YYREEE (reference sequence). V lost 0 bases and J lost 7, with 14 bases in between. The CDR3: CASSLGQNLGEQYF. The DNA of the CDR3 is TGTGCCAGCAGCTTGGGCCAAAACCTCGGGGAGCAGTACTTC.

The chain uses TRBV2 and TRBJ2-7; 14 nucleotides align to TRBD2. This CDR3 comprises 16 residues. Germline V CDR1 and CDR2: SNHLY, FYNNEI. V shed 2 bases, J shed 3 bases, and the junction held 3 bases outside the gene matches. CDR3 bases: TGTGCCAGCAGTGAATTAGGACTAGCGGGAGGCTACGAGCAGTACTTC. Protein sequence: CASSELGLAGGYEQYF. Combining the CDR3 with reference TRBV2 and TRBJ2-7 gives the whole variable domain EPEVTQTPSHQVTQMGQEVILRCVPISNHLYFYWYRQILGQKVEFLVSFYNNEISEKSEIFDDQFSVERPDGSNFTLKIRSTKLEDSAMYFCASSELGLAGGYEQYFGPGTRLTVT.

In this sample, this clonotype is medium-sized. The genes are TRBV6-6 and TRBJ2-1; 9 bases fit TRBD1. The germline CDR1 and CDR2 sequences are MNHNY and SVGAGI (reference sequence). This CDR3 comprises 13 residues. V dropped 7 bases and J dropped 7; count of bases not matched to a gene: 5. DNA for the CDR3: TGTGCCAGCACCCACAGGGGGCAAAATGAGCAGTTCTTC. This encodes CASTHRGQNEQFF.

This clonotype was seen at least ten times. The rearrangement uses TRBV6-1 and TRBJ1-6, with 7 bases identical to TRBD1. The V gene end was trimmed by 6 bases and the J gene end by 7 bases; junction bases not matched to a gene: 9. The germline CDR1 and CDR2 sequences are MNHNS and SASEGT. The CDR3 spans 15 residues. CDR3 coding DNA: TGTGCCAGCAGACTCTCCGCAGGGGGGAATTCACCCCTCCACTTT. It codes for CASRLSAGGNSPLHF.

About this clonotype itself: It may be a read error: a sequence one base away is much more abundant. This chain's CDR3 is CASSLLTGLNYVYTF. Here the CDR3 DNA reads TGTGCCAGCAGCTTATTGACAGGACTTAACTATGTCTACACCTTC. The chain joins TRBV5-4 to TRBJ1-2, with D possibly matching TRBD1 (6 bases). Germline V gene lookup returns CDR1 SGHNT and CDR2 YYREEE (reference sequence). The CDR3 length is 15 residues.

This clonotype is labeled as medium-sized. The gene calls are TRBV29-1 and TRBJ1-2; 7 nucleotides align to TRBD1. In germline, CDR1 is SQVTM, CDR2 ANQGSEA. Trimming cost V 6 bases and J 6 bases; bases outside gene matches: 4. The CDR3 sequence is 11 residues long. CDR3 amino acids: CSVSTGDGYTF. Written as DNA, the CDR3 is TGCAGCGTATCCACAGGGGATGGCTACACCTTC. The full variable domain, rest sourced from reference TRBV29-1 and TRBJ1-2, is SAVISQKPSRDICQRGTSLTIQCQVDSQVTMMFWYRQQPGQSLTLIATANQGSEATYESGFVIDKFPISRPNLTFSTLTVSNMSPEDSSIYLCSVSTGDGYTFGSGTRLTVV.

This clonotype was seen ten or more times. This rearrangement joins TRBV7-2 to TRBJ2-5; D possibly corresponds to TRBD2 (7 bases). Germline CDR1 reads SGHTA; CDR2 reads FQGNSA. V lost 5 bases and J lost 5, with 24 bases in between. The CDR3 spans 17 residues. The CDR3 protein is CASSARGGGGASETQYF. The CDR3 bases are TGTGCCAGCAGCGCGAGAGGCGGTGGGGGGGCCTCGGAGACCCAGTACTTC.

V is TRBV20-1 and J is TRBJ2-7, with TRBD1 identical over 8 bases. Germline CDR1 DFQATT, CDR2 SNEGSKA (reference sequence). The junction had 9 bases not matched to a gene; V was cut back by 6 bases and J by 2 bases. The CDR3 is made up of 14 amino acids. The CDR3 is CSAPTGGFTYEQYF. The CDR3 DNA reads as TGCAGTGCACCAACAGGGGGATTTACCTACGAGCAGTACTTC.

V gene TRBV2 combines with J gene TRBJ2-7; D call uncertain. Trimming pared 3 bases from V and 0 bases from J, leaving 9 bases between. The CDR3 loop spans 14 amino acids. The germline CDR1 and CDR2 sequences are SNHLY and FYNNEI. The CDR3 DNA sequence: TGTGCCAGCAGTGAGCAGGCCCTCTCCTACGAGCAGTACTTC. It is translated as CASSEQALSYEQYF.

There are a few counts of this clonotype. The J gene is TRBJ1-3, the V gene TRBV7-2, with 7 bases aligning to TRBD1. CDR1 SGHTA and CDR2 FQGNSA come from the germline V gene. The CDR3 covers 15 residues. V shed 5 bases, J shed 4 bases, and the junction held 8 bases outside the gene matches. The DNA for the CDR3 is TGTGCCAGCAGCCCCCAGACAGGGAACGGAAACACCATATATTTT. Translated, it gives CASSPQTGNGNTIYF.

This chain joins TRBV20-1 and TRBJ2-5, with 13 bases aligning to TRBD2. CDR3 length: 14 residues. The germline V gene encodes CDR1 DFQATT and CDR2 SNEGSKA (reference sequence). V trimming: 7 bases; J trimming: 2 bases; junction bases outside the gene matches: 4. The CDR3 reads CSGEGLAGQETQYF. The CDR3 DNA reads TGCAGTGGTGAGGGACTAGCGGGACAAGAGACCCAGTACTTC.

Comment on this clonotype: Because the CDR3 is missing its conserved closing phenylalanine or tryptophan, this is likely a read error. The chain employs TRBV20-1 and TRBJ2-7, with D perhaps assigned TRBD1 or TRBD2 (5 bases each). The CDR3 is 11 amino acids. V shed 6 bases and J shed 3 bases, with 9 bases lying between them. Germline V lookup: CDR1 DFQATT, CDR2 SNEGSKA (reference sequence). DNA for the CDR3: TGCAGTGCGGGGGACGGCTACGAGCAGTACTTA. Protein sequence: CSAGDGYEQYL.

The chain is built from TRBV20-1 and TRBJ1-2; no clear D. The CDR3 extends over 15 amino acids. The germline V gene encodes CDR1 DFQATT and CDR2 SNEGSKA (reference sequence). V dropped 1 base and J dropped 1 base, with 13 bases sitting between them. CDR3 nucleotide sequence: TGCAGTGCTAGAGTTCGCCAGGCCTATAACTATGGCTACACCTTC. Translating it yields CSARVRQAYNYGYTF.

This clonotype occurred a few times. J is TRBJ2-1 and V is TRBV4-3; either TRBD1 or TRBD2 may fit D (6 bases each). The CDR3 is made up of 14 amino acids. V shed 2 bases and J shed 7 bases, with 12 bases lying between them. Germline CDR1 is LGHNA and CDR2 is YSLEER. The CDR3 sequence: CASSQIPGANEQFF. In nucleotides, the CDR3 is TGCGCCAGCAGCCAAATCCCGGGGGCGAATGAGCAGTTCTTC.

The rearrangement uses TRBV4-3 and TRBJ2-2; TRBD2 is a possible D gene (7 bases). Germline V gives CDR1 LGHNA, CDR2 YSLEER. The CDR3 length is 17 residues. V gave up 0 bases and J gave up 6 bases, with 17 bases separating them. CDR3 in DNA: TGCGCCAGCAGCCAAGATTCTCGTGGGGGGGCCCCCGGGGAGCTGTTTTTT. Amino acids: CASSQDSRGGAPGELFF.